Listed here are 9 T cell receptor beta chains from one sample, sequenced in a study of cytomegalovirus exposure and HLA in healthy donors. The study ran its PCR with 60 Vbeta and 13 Jbeta primers. Method: immunoSEQ multiplex PCR; TCRdb's copy keeps in-frame clones and lacks some. The sample has some 160,000 clones; around 73% are singletons. The sequenced material came from PBMCs. These receptors all come from a woman between 18 and 29 years old in good health and CMV-seropositive.

J is TRBJ2-2 and V is TRBV2; D gene uncertain. The V gene's germline CDR1 is SNHLY and CDR2 FYNNEI. This CDR3 has 13 residues. V was shortened by 3 bases and J by 6 bases, with 8 bases between the two germline ends. The CDR3 loop reads CASSDSRAGELFF. Written as DNA, the CDR3 is TGTGCCAGCAGTGACTCTCGGGCCGGGGAGCTGTTTTTT.

This clone was observed a few times. The rearrangement uses TRBV7-2 and TRBJ2-1; 14 bases align to TRBD2. Germline loops: CDR1 SGHTA, CDR2 FQGNSA. V shed 4 bases and J 4 bases; nucleotides not matched to a gene: 6. The CDR3 contains 17 residues. CDR3 in amino acids: CASSSRTSGGTYNEQFF. In DNA form, the CDR3 reads TGTGCCAGCAGCTCCCGGACTAGCGGGGGGACATACAATGAGCAGTTCTTC.

The chain joins TRBV28 to TRBJ1-6; unclear D gene. Germline loops: CDR1 MDHEN, CDR2 SYDVKM. Trimming took 3 bases from V and 10 from J, leaving 13 bases between them. This CDR3 has 14 residues. The CDR3 region has the DNA TGTGCCAGCAGTTTCTCTGGGCCTTGGTCACCCCTCCACTTT. Translation: CASSFSGPWSPLHF.

CDR3 sequence (DNA): TGCGCCAGCAGCCCCGGACCGGGGGGTGAGCAGTTCTTC. It specifies CASSPGPGGEQFF. This chain uses TRBV4-1 with TRBJ2-1; 7 bases align to TRBD2. The V segment lost 4 bases and the J segment 9 bases; nucleotides outside the gene matches: 6. The CDR3 extends over 13 amino acids. CDR1 is MGHRA, CDR2 YSYEKL, per germline.

The V gene is TRBV6-5, the J gene TRBJ2-7; 9 bases align to TRBD1. The V segment lost 7 bases and the J segment 2 bases; nucleotides outside the gene matches: 6. CDR1 MNHEY and CDR2 SVGAGI come from the germline V gene. The CDR3 is made up of 14 amino acids. CDR3 sequence reads: CASMGQGGTYEQYF. As DNA, the CDR3 is TGTGCCAGCATGGGACAGGGCGGAACCTACGAGCAGTACTTC.

This chain joins TRBV6-6 and TRBJ2-7, with a weak D call TRBD2 (6 bases). V lost 7 bases to trimming and J lost 3 bases, with 19 bases between them. The CDR3 has 15 residues. Germline lookup yields CDR1 MNHNY and CDR2 SVGAGI (reference sequence). CDR3 sequence (DNA): TGTGCCAGCAATTTAAACCGGGACTGGGGCTACGAGCAGTACTTC. It translates to CASNLNRDWGYEQYF.

The chain joins TRBV9 to TRBJ2-7, with TRBD2 matching 9 bases. Trimming cost V 3 bases and J 4 bases; bases outside gene matches: 11. CDR1 and CDR2 (germline): SGDLS, YYNGEE. This CDR3 comprises 16 residues. CDR3 in amino acids: CASSAGASGGSYEQYF. CDR3 coding DNA: TGTGCCAGCAGCGCCGGGGCCAGCGGGGGGTCATACGAGCAGTACTTC.

This sequence joins TRBV7-6 and TRBJ2-5; TRBD2 is a possible D gene (6 bases). Germline assignment: CDR1 SGHVS and CDR2 FNYEAQ. V shed 5 bases and J shed 5 bases, with 15 bases lying between them. The CDR3 is 14 residues long. CDR3 bases: TGTGCCAGCAGCCCCCCCGGGGGTTCGGAGACCCAGTACTTC. As protein: CASSPPGGSETQYF.

The chain combines TRBV19 with TRBJ1-2; 7 bases agree with TRBD1. CDR3 length: 13 residues. The germline CDR1 and CDR2 sequences are LNHDA and SQIVND (reference sequence). V was clipped by 5 bases and J by 4 bases; unmatched bases: 4. This chain's CDR3 is CASSQGVTYGYTF. The DNA of the CDR3 is TGTGCCAGTAGTCAGGGGGTGACCTATGGCTACACCTTC.